The clone carrying this TCR beta chain was seen a few times. Antigen unknown. This CDR3 is 17 amino acids long. Germline lookup yields CDR1 SGHTA and CDR2 FQGNSA. V was clipped by 2 bases and J by 3 bases; unmatched bases: 8. The data are from a study of vaccination and CD4 T cells after COVID-19. An Oncomine TCR Beta short-read assay was used to sequence the DNA from cultured CD4+ T cells. Genomic DNA was isolated from cultured CD4+ T cells. In TCRdb, the PCR reads were re-called with MiXCR into one record per CDR3 protein. The profile covers 6,000 to 7,000 distinct CDR3 sequences, with approximately 35% appearing a single time and around 36% taken by the ten largest. Treatment in this sample: approximately nine-day PBMC culture with coronavirus spike peptide pools or control peptides (ViraFEST assay). The unexposed donor provided CD4+ T cells, which were taken before the COVID-19 pandemic (2011-2018).

The TCR sequence derives from a human donor in good health. The specimen was CD4+ T cells from blood, cultured in vitro. J is TRBJ2-1 and V is TRBV7-2; 9 nucleotides agree with TRBD2. CDR3 nucleotide sequence: TGTGCCAGCAGCTTATCCCCAGGAGCGGGGGGCTACAATGAGCAGTTCTTC. Translation gives CASSLSPGAGGYNEQFF. The full variable domain, completed using reference TRBV7-2 and TRBJ2-1, is GAGVSQSPSNKVTEKGKDVELRCDPISGHTALYWYRQSLGQGLEFLIYFQGNSAPDKSGLPSDRFSAERTGGSVSTLTIQRTQQEDSAVYLCASSLSPGAGGYNEQFFGPGTRLTVL.